The 29 T cell receptor beta chains below all came from one sample that was sequenced in a study of CD4+ T cells in melanoma. Here immunoSEQ multiplex PCR was the method, and the copy in TCRdb shows in-frame clones only, minus some. The sample has tens of thousands of clones, 60% to 75% seen once. Sequences were obtained from tumor tissue. The receptor source for this set is a human donor with melanoma.

This clone was seen more than once but under ten times. This chain joins TRBV6-1 and TRBJ1-2, with D unclear. The V end lost 0 bases, the J end lost 4 bases, and 6 bases lay between the germline ends. CDR3 length: 13 amino acids. The germline CDR1 and CDR2 sequences are MNHNS and SASEGT. CDR3 sequence: CASSEAGLYGYTF. CDR3 DNA sequence: TGTGCCAGCAGTGAAGCAGGACTCTATGGCTACACCTTC.

V gene TRBV5-8 combines with J gene TRBJ2-2, with no clear D. Germline V gene lookup returns CDR1 SGHTS and CDR2 YDEGEE. The CDR3 is 15 amino acids. The V end was cut by 4 bases, the J end by 1 base, with 11 bases between. The CDR3 sequence: CASSRQPLNTGELFF. CDR3 DNA: TGTGCCAGCAGCCGTCAGCCCTTGAACACCGGGGAGCTGTTTTTT.

This clone was counted at least ten times. This chain uses TRBV19 with TRBJ1-5; 10 bases line up with TRBD1. V trimming: 8 bases; J trimming: 2 bases; junction bases outside the gene matches: 9. Germline V lookup: CDR1 LNHDA, CDR2 SQIVND (reference sequence). The CDR3 consists of 16 residues. In DNA, the CDR3 is TGTGCCAGTGCCATTCAGGGGACAGGGGGCAATCAGCCCCAGCATTTT. Amino acid sequence: CASAIQGTGGNQPQHF. Based on the CDR3 plus reference TRBV19 and TRBJ1-5, the full variable domain is DGGITQSPKYLFRKEGQNVTLSCEQNLNHDAMYWYRQDPGQGLRLIYYSQIVNDFQKGDIAEGYSVSREKKESFPLTVTSAQKNPTAFYLCASAIQGTGGNQPQHFGDGTRLSIL.

The V gene is TRBV6-6, the J gene TRBJ1-1; no definite D call. There are 12 residues in the CDR3. The germline gives CDR1 MNHNY, CDR2 SVGAGI (reference sequence). V was cut by 0 bases and J by 7 bases, with 6 bases left in between. CDR3 sequence reads: CASSYSRNEAFF. In DNA form, the CDR3 reads TGTGCCAGCAGTTACTCGAGGAATGAAGCTTTCTTT.

Written as DNA, the CDR3 is TGTGCCAGCAGCCCTTCAGGTGGGATTGAGACCCAGTACTTC. Translating it yields CASSPSGGIETQYF. This chain links TRBV5-5 with TRBJ2-5; D not certain. This CDR3 spans 14 amino acids. Trimming shortened V by 4 bases and J by 5 bases, and 15 bases separated the two germline ends. Germline CDR1 SGHKS, CDR2 YYEKEE (reference sequence).

The gene calls are TRBV30 and TRBJ2-2, with D unclear. V lost 3 bases and J lost 3, with 5 bases in between. This CDR3 has 12 amino acids. Germline assignment: CDR1 GTSNPN and CDR2 SVGIG (reference sequence). The CDR3 nucleotides read TGTGCCTGGAGCCGAGACACCGGGGAGCTGTTTTTT. It is translated as CAWSRDTGELFF.

The genes are TRBV28 and TRBJ1-1; no firm D call. The germline gives CDR1 MDHEN, CDR2 SYDVKM. The length of the CDR3 is 14 residues. V was pared by 6 bases and J by 0 bases, with 11 bases between. As DNA, the CDR3 is TGTGCCAGCAGCCCCCCCCGTCTGAACACTGAAGCTTTCTTT. Encoded protein: CASSPPRLNTEAFF.

This clone was detected ten times or more. The V call is TRBV5-6, the J call TRBJ2-7; TRBD1 aligns across 7 bases. This CDR3 spans 14 amino acids. Germline assignment: CDR1 SGHDT and CDR2 YYEEEE. V shed 4 bases, J shed 3 bases, and the junction held 7 bases outside the gene matches. The CDR3 loop reads CASSPTGVSYEQYF. CDR3 nucleotides: TGTGCCAGCAGCCCTACAGGGGTAAGCTACGAGCAGTACTTC.

This chain connects TRBV4-3 to TRBJ2-5; D uncertain. Germline values: CDR1 LGHNA, CDR2 YSLEER. The V and J ends lost 3 bases and 5 bases respectively, with 10 bases between them. The CDR3 is 13 amino acids. The CDR3, as DNA: TGCGCCAGCAGCCAGACTGGGATTGAGACCCAGTACTTC. Encoded protein: CASSQTGIETQYF.

This chain connects TRBV28 to TRBJ2-7, with a weak D call TRBD1 (5 bases). Looked up from germline, CDR1 is MDHEN and CDR2 is SYDVKM. The ends were cut back, 4 bases at V and 0 bases at J, with 16 bases in the middle. This CDR3 has 16 amino acids. The CDR3 here is CASSSQAYLHSYEQYF. For the CDR3, the DNA is TGTGCCAGCAGTTCACAGGCGTATTTACACTCCTACGAGCAGTACTTC.

The rearrangement links TRBV9 to TRBJ1-5; a possible D gene is TRBD1 (5 bases). Trimming cost V 7 bases and J 4 bases, with 15 bases left between them. The CDR3 length is 14 residues. CDR1 is SGDLS, CDR2 YYNGEE, per germline. CDR3 sequence (DNA): TGTGCCAGCCCTTTTCGGGGGGGGAATCAGCCCCAGCATTTT. Its protein product is CASPFRGGNQPQHF.

The chain joins TRBV5-1 to TRBJ1-2, with TRBD1 matching 7 bases. The V gene's germline CDR1 is SGHRS and CDR2 YFSETQ. This CDR3 has 13 amino acids. V lost 5 bases to trimming and J lost 7 bases; unmatched junction nucleotides: 8. CDR3 residues: CASSNQGGPGYTF. The CDR3 nucleotides read TGCGCCAGCAGTAATCAGGGGGGCCCTGGCTACACCTTC. Drawing the rest from reference TRBV5-1 and TRBJ1-2, the complete variable domain is KAGVTQTPRYLIKTRGQQVTLSCSPISGHRSVSWYQQTPGQGLQFLFEYFSETQRNKGNFPGRFSGRQFSNSRSEMNVSTLELGDSALYLCASSNQGGPGYTFGSGTRLTVV.

The chain combines TRBV6-1 with TRBJ2-2; D not certain. CDR3 length equals 15 residues. V was clipped by 2 bases and J by 3 bases, with 10 bases between them. CDR1 is MNHNS, CDR2 SASEGT, per germline. CDR3 residues: CASSERTVYTGELFF. CDR3 DNA: TGTGCCAGCAGTGAACGGACGGTATACACCGGGGAGCTGTTTTTT.

V is TRBV28 and J is TRBJ1-6, with a tentative D call TRBD1 (6 bases). Per the germline V gene, CDR1 is MDHEN and CDR2 is SYDVKM. V lost 4 bases, J lost 1 base, and 11 bases lay in between. The CDR3 loop spans 16 amino acids. DNA of the CDR3: TGTGCCAGCAGTTCTGAGGGGGGATCCTATAATTCACCCCTCCACTTT. Translated, it gives CASSSEGGSYNSPLHF.

The chain joins TRBV29-1 to TRBJ2-1; D ambiguous. CDR1 SQVTM and CDR2 ANQGSEA come from the germline V gene. The CDR3 extends over 14 amino acids. V shed 3 bases and J shed 2 bases, with 11 bases lying between them. The CDR3 DNA sequence: TGCAGCGTTGATTCGCCGACCGCCTACAATGAGCAGTTCTTC. It translates to CSVDSPTAYNEQFF.

The V and J genes are TRBV7-8 and TRBJ2-1; D perhaps matches TRBD1 (6 bases). The CDR3 covers 16 residues. In germline, CDR1 is SGHVS, CDR2 FQNEAQ. V gave up 1 base and J gave up 4 bases, with 14 bases separating them. This chain's CDR3 is CASSLVTGWKYNEQFF. CDR3 coding DNA: TGTGCCAGCAGCTTAGTAACAGGGTGGAAATACAATGAGCAGTTCTTC.

This clone is categorized as medium-sized. As DNA, the CDR3 is TGTGCCAGCAGCCAAGACAGTTCCTACGAGCAGTACTTC. Amino acids: CASSQDSSYEQYF. The V call is TRBV14, the J call TRBJ2-7; D call uncertain. CDR1 and CDR2 (germline): SGHDN, FVKESK. The CDR3 is made up of 13 amino acids. Trimming took 0 bases from V and 1 from J, leaving 4 bases between them.

The chain recombines TRBV4-2 with TRBJ2-7; a possible D gene is TRBD1 (6 bases). Germline V CDR1 and CDR2: LGHNA, YNFKEQ. The CDR3 runs to 15 residues. Trimming cost V 5 bases and J 7 bases, with 21 bases left between them. The CDR3 here is CASSLRQEHPREQYF. For the CDR3, the DNA is TGTGCCAGCAGCTTAAGACAGGAACACCCTAGGGAGCAGTACTTC.

The V gene is TRBV2, the J gene TRBJ2-7, with D tentatively TRBD1 (6 bases). The CDR3 has 14 amino acids. Trimming stripped 1 base from V and 6 bases from J, with 13 bases between. Germline CDR1 SNHLY, CDR2 FYNNEI. CDR3 protein: CASSEGGGVVEQYF. The CDR3 DNA reads as TGTGCCAGCAGTGAAGGTGGGGGCGTGGTCGAGCAGTACTTC.

V and J are TRBV14 and TRBJ1-3; D unresolved. Germline lookup yields CDR1 SGHDN and CDR2 FVKESK. Trimming shortened V by 1 base and J by 7 bases, and 11 bases separated the two germline ends. This CDR3 contains 14 residues. For the CDR3, the DNA is TGTGCCAGCAGCCAAGTTGGATCCCGGAACACCATATATTTT. Its translation: CASSQVGSRNTIYF.

The chain carries TRBV12-2 and TRBJ2-1. TRBV12-2 counts as a pseudogene. The CDR3 is 16 amino acids. CDR3 nucleotides: TGTGCAAGTCGCTTAGAACCGGGCCCCTACGGCAATGAGCAGTTCTTC. Translated: CASRLEPGPYGNEQFF.

V gene TRBV7-8 combines with J gene TRBJ2-1, with a weak D call TRBD1 (5 bases). Per the germline V gene, CDR1 is SGHVS and CDR2 is FQNEAQ. The CDR3 runs to 17 residues. V lost 3 bases to trimming and J lost 0 bases, with 15 bases between them. The CDR3 DNA is TGTGCCAGCAGCTTCATCAGGGCTTTCGGCTCCTACAATGAGCAGTTCTTC. This encodes CASSFIRAFGSYNEQFF.

The V and J genes are TRBV11-2 and TRBJ2-5, with 8 bases aligning to TRBD2. In germline, CDR1 is SGHAT, CDR2 FQNNGV. V shed 1 base, J shed 2 bases, and the junction held 12 bases outside the gene matches. This CDR3 is built from 18 residues. The chain's CDR3 is CASSLGGISGGPQETQYF. CDR3 nucleotides: TGTGCCAGCAGCTTAGGGGGCATTTCGGGGGGGCCTCAAGAGACCCAGTACTTC.

The rearrangement joins TRBV9 to TRBJ2-3; D might be TRBD1 (6 bases). This CDR3 has 15 amino acids. Trimming took off 0 bases at V and 2 bases at J, with 10 bases between the two ends. CDR1 SGDLS and CDR2 YYNGEE come from the germline V gene. The CDR3 here is CASSVVGTPTDTQYF. The CDR3 DNA reads as TGTGCCAGCAGCGTAGTGGGGACACCCACAGATACGCAGTATTTT.

V gene TRBV19 combines with J gene TRBJ2-5; D is undetermined. The V and J ends lost 6 bases and 5 bases respectively, with 19 bases between them. Germline V gives CDR1 LNHDA, CDR2 SQIVND (reference sequence). CDR3 size: 15 residues. The CDR3 nucleotides read TGTGCCAGTAGGGCTACCGGGCCTGCTGGGGAGACCCAGTACTTC. This translates into CASRATGPAGETQYF.

The rearrangement joins TRBV18 to TRBJ2-7, with D maybe TRBD1 (6 bases). V lost 3 bases and J lost 6, with 12 bases in between. CDR1 is KGHSH and CDR2 is LQKENI in the germline V gene. CDR3 length: 13 residues. CDR3 protein: CASSPTGSGEQYF. CDR3 bases: TGTGCCAGCTCACCCACAGGGTCGGGCGAGCAGTACTTC.

The J gene is TRBJ1-1, the V gene TRBV7-9; 11 bases fit TRBD1. The CDR3 extends over 17 amino acids. Germline V gives CDR1 SEHNR, CDR2 FQNEAQ (reference sequence). V shed 4 bases, J shed 3 bases, and the junction held 10 bases outside the gene matches. CDR3 nucleotide sequence: TGTGCCAGCAGCTCCGGACAGGGGGCGAGGTTGGACACTGAAGCTTTCTTT. Residues: CASSSGQGARLDTEAFF.

The chain couples TRBV9 to TRBJ1-2; D not certain. The CDR3 is 12 amino acids. Germline lookup yields CDR1 SGDLS and CDR2 YYNGEE. V was cut by 0 bases and J by 6 bases, with 6 bases left in between. In DNA, the CDR3 is TGTGCCAGCAGCGTAGAGCCGAATGGCTACACCTTC. Translated: CASSVEPNGYTF.

This clone was seen just once. The chain has TRBV2 and TRBJ2-3, with D hard to call. Deletions cut 6 bases from V and 6 bases from J, with 4 bases between. Germline values: CDR1 SNHLY, CDR2 FYNNEI. The CDR3 runs 10 residues. The CDR3 bases are TGTGCCAGCAGGGGCGATACGCAGTATTTT. As protein: CASRGDTQYF.